These T cell receptor beta chains were read from a single sample in a study of blood T cell repertoires in COVID-19. Some clones are missing from TCRdb's copy, which holds only in-frame ones; the method was immunoSEQ multiplex PCR. The table records 200,000 to 250,000 clones, about 85% of them present only once. Sequenced sample: peripheral blood. The receptors here all came from a woman aged 18 to 35 who had recovered from COVID-19. CDR3s include the opening cysteine and the closing phenylalanine or tryptophan. The D gene is left open where the match is weak. Some rows mark clone size as missing; the rest say once, few, many or name a class of expanded clone.

clone size | J gene | D gene | V gene | CDR3 DNA | CDR3 protein
. | TRBJ2-1 | . | TRBV11-3 | TGTGCCAGCAGCTTCGCTAGAAGGGGGGGTATCCATGAGCAGTTCTTC | CASSFARRGGIHEQFF
. | TRBJ2-3 | TRBD2 | TRBV9 | TGTGCCAGCAGCCTTAGCGGGGTTCCCACAGATACGCAGTATTTT | CASSLSGVPTDTQYF
once | TRBJ2-3 | . | TRBV7-8 | TGTGCCAGCAGCTTATCCGCAGATACGCAGTATTTT | CASSLSADTQYF
. | TRBJ2-3 | . | TRBV6-5 | TGTGCCAGCAGTTACGGGGGCCCCCTCACAGATACGCAGTATTTT | CASSYGGPLTDTQYF
once | TRBJ2-1 | TRBD2 | TRBV27 | TGTGCCAGCAGTTCCACGGGGGGTGAGCAGTTCTTC | CASSSTGGEQFF
. | TRBJ2-1 | TRBD2 | TRBV7-3 | TGTGCCAGCAGCCCAACGACTAGCGGCAATGAGCAGTTCTTC | CASSPTTSGNEQFF
. | TRBJ1-2 | . | TRBV14 | TGTGCCAGCAGCCCGACAGCTAACTATGGCTACACCTTC | CASSPTANYGYTF
many | TRBJ2-5 | TRBD1 | TRBV7-2 | TGTGCCAGCGGACAGGGGACAGAAGAGACCCAGTACTTC | CASGQGTEETQYF
few | TRBJ2-7 | TRBD1 | TRBV25-1 | TGTGCCAGCAGTGAAGGACAGGGAAGGCTCGAGCAGTACTTC | CASSEGQGRLEQYF
. | TRBJ1-3 | . | TRBV19 | TGTGCCAGTACCCCAGGGTCAGGCTCTGGAAACACCATATATTTT | CASTPGSGSGNTIYF
. | TRBJ2-1 | TRBD2 | TRBV11-2 | TGTGCCAGCAGTCGACCGACTAGCGGGCCTTACAATGAGCAGTTCTTC | CASSRPTSGPYNEQFF
. | TRBJ2-6 | . | TRBV7-6 | TGTGCCAGCAGCTTAGCAGAGGGGGCTGGGGCCAACGTCCTGACTTTC | CASSLAEGAGANVLTF
. | TRBJ2-7 | TRBD2 | TRBV5-1 | TGCGCCAGCAGTCGGACTAGCGGGAGTTCCCGCGAGCAGTACTTC | CASSRTSGSSREQYF
. | TRBJ2-7 | TRBD1 | TRBV5-1 | TGCGCCAGCACCCCATGGACAGGGGACTCTTCCTACGAGCAGTACTTC | CASTPWTGDSSYEQYF
. | TRBJ2-7 | TRBD1 | TRBV15 | TGTGCCACCAGCAGGCGGGACAGGTCCTACGAGCAGTACTTC | CATSRRDRSYEQYF
once | TRBJ2-3 | . | TRBV4-3 | TGCGCCAGCAGCCCGACAGCTACAGATACGCAGTATTTT | CASSPTATDTQYF
once | TRBJ1-2 | . | TRBV7-9 | TGTGCCACGGGGGGCGACTATGGCTACACCTTC | CATGGDYGYTF
. | TRBJ1-6 | . | TRBV4-1 | TGCGCCAGCAGCCCCTCAGGAGGGTTGAATTCACCCCTCCACTTT | CASSPSGGLNSPLHF
once | TRBJ1-1 | TRBD1 | TRBV18 | TGTGCCAGCTCTCGGACAGGGGCGAACACTGAAGCTTTCTTT | CASSRTGANTEAFF
. | TRBJ2-3 | TRBD2 | TRBV19 | TGTGCCAGTAGTATAGCTAGCGGGAGGACAGATACGCAGTATTTT | CASSIASGRTDTQYF
once | TRBJ2-3 | TRBD2 | TRBV19 | TGTGCCAGTAGTAAAAGGCGGGAGGGCACAGATACGCAGTATTTT | CASSKRREGTDTQYF
. | TRBJ1-1 | . | TRBV6-5 | TGTGCCAGCATGCCCCGGGGAAACACTGAAGCTTTCTTT | CASMPRGNTEAFF
. | TRBJ2-7 | . | TRBV19 | TGTGCCAGTAGTAAGACAGCAACCTACGAGCAGTACTTC | CASSKTATYEQYF